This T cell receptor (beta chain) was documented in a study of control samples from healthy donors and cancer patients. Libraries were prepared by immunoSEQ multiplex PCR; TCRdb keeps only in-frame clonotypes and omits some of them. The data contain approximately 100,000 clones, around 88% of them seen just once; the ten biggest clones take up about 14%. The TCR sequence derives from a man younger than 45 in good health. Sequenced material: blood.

CDR3 region: CASSQGNRDLPQYF. CDR3 DNA sequence: TGCGCCAGCAGCCAAGGGAACCGGGACCTCCCGCAGTATTTT. V and J are TRBV4-3 and TRBJ2-3; D is perhaps TRBD1 or TRBD2 (5 bases each). The V and J ends lost 1 base and 10 bases respectively, with 15 bases between them. Germline loops: CDR1 LGHNA, CDR2 YSLEER. The CDR3 has 14 amino acids.